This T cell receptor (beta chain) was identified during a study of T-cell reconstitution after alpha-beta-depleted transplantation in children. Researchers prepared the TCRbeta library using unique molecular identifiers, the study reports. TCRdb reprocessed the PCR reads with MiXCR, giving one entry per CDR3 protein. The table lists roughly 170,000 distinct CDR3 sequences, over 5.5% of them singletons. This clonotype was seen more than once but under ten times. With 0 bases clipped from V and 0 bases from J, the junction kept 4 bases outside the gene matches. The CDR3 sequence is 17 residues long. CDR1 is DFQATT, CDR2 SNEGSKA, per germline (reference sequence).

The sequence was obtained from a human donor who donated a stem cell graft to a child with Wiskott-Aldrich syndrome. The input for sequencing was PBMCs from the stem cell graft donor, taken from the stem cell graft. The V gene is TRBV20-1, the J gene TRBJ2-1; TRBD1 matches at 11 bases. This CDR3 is CSARDTGTGGSYNEQFF. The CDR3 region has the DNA TGCAGTGCTAGAGATACCGGGACAGGGGGCTCCTACAATGAGCAGTTCTTC.